This is a list of T cell receptor beta chains from one sample in a study of T cells expressing NK-cell markers. After re-calling the 5' RACE reads, TCRdb lists one entry per CDR3 protein, DNA absent. The listing contains about 260,000 distinct CDR3 sequences. The specimen was blood T cells: a sorted CD56 or NKG2C T cell subset, CD4+ or CD8+ T cells, or bulk PBMC T cells (not recorded which). These TCRs come from a woman between 18 and 69 years old in good health. The CDR3 runs from the conserved cysteine through the conserved F or W.

J,V,CDR3
TRBJ2-1,TRBV2,CASRRSLNNEQFF
TRBJ2-7,TRBV12-3/TRBV12-4,CASSLGQTSYEQYF
TRBJ1-1,TRBV14,CASSPMGGWNTEAFF
TRBJ2-2,TRBV6-5,CASSYSWDSATGELFF
TRBJ1-2,TRBV5-1,CASSTKDGDGYTF
TRBJ1-2,TRBV30,CAWSLLRGSDYTF
TRBJ2-1,TRBV21-1,CASLGSLPRVARPYNEQFF
TRBJ2-1,TRBV11-2,CASSLDPIQYNEQFF
TRBJ2-1,TRBV20-1,CSARDYRRSPYNEQFF
TRBJ1-2,TRBV20-1,CSAREMAALNYGYTF
TRBJ2-3,TRBV19,CASRRSDQHTQYF
TRBJ2-1,TRBV5-4,CASTHSSGSALYNEQFF
TRBJ1-1,TRBV11-2,CASSLDGVGEAFF
TRBJ2-7,TRBV10-3,CAINERVSEQYF
TRBJ1-3,TRBV7-2,CASSSPGASGNTIYF
TRBJ1-5,TRBV10-3,CAISESGAEQPQHF
TRBJ1-1,TRBV3-1,CASSQGKGTEAFF
TRBJ2-1,TRBV20-1,CSARDPTSNEQFF
TRBJ1-1,TRBV6-1,CASSETAMNTEAFF
TRBJ2-5,TRBV4-2,CASSQESGGLQTQYF
TRBJ2-7,TRBV6-1,CASTTGGPSYEQYF
TRBJ1-2,TRBV29-1,CTAHGTGSYGYTF
TRBJ1-2,TRBV20-1,CSASFGYGYTF
TRBJ2-1,TRBV6-2/TRBV6-3,CASSYSTSGKLDEQFF
TRBJ2-7,TRBV2,CASRSGTTVPEQYF
TRBJ1-1,TRBV4-2,CASSQGVIAEAFF
TRBJ1-2,TRBV6-5,CASSYSRQNYGYTF
TRBJ2-3,TRBV12-3/TRBV12-4,CASSRNTAGRDTQYF
TRBJ2-7,TRBV3-1,CACSPTGQTYEQYF
TRBJ1-5,TRBV20-1,CSARLGNNQPQHF
TRBJ1-1,TRBV19,CASSIVGVGTEAFF
TRBJ2-3,TRBV19,CASSIWGVGTDTQYF
TRBJ2-1,TRBV7-2,CASSNRNEQFF
TRBJ1-2,TRBV6-1,CASTRTGRDYGYTF
TRBJ2-5,TRBV7-2,CASIPGTGPFGGGTQYF
TRBJ1-6,TRBV28,CASTPPGRDSPLHF
TRBJ2-5,TRBV5-1,CASSLATGRGETQYF
TRBJ1-3,TRBV29-1,CSVDSSSSGNTIYF
TRBJ2-3,TRBV20-1,CSARGGTSITDTQYF
TRBJ2-3,TRBV5-6,CASSRAGGSTDTQYF
TRBJ1-4,TRBV12-3/TRBV12-4,CASSIVGQPNEKLFF
TRBJ1-2,TRBV2,CASSARGFGYTF
TRBJ1-1,TRBV18,CASSSGEGGTEAFF
TRBJ2-4,TRBV20-1,CMMRSPAKNIQYF
TRBJ2-3,TRBV20-1,CSATLLGGEADTQYF
TRBJ2-4,TRBV19,CASSISAKNIQYF
TRBJ2-5,TRBV15,CATSRYRDRATQYF
TRBJ2-2,TRBV12-3/TRBV12-4,CASSRTSGGAWAGELFF
TRBJ2-6,TRBV30,CAWSLGRSGANVLTF
TRBJ2-7,TRBV5-1,CASSWLGGSYEQYF
TRBJ1-5,TRBV30,CAWSAPKGVQHF
TRBJ2-4,TRBV7-2,CASSPRSTGKNIQYF
TRBJ2-2,TRBV18,CASSPSTVNTGELFF
TRBJ2-2,TRBV29-1,CSVRTGTGYTGELFF
TRBJ2-3,TRBV10-3,CAISDHQGQSTDTQYF
TRBJ1-5,TRBV7-8,CASSRRPANQPQHF
TRBJ1-2,TRBV5-1,CASSLGDLNYGYTF
TRBJ1-2,TRBV20-1,CSARAGQADGYTF
TRBJ2-1,TRBV29-1,CSVVYLGRSYNEQFF
TRBJ1-2,TRBV20-1,CSARISSVNYGYTF